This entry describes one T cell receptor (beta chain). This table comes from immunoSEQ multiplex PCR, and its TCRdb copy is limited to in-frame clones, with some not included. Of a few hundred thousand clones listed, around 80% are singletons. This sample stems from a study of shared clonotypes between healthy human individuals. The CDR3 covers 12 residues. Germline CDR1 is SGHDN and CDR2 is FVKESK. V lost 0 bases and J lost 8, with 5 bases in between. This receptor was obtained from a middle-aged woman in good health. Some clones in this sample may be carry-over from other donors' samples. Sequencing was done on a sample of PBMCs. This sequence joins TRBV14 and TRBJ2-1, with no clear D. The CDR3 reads CASSQDRYEQFF. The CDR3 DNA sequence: TGTGCCAGCAGCCAAGATCGGTATGAGCAGTTCTTC.